One sample yielded the 6 T cell receptor beta chains listed below, sequenced in a study of CD8+ T cells in alopecia areata. Treatment: oral pan-JAK inhibitor, 5-10 mg twice daily. Sequencing relied on a cDNA template that was reverse transcribed from extracted RNA. Sequenced by immunoSEQ multiplex PCR; TCRdb stores in-frame clones only, minus some. The repertoire has about 260,000 clones, around 64% of them found once; the top ten carry roughly 0.93%. The sequencing used CD4+ T cells sorted from blood, collected around week 54, from a patient treated with tofacitinib. The receptors here all came from a human donor with alopecia areata.

This chain links TRBV18 with TRBJ2-7; TRBD1 matches at 12 bases. Germline-derived CDR1 and CDR2 are KGHSH and LQKENI. The CDR3 sequence is 15 residues long. The ends lost 4 bases at V and 4 bases at J; junction bases unmatched: 5. CDR3 bases: TGTGCCAGCTCACTCGGGACAGGGGGCTTGTACGAGCAGTACTTC. It specifies CASSLGTGGLYEQYF.

V is TRBV11-2 and J is TRBJ1-4; D is unresolved. V was clipped by 4 bases and J by 8 bases, with 11 bases between them. The CDR3 is 13 residues long. Germline V gene data show CDR1 as SGHAT and CDR2 as FQNNGV. CDR3 amino acids: CASSSEIGEKLFF. The CDR3 coding sequence is TGTGCCAGCAGCTCGGAGATCGGGGAAAAACTGTTTTTT.

The chain links TRBV20-1 to TRBJ1-1; D is undetermined. V lost 6 bases and J lost 1, with 6 bases in between. Germline CDR1 is DFQATT and CDR2 is SNEGSKA (reference sequence). The CDR3 contains 11 residues. The DNA of the CDR3 is TGCAGTGCCGATGGGAACACTGAAGCTTTCTTT. Protein: CSADGNTEAFF.

V is TRBV29-1 and J is TRBJ1-1; the match to TRBD1 covers 8 bases. The J segment lost 10 bases and the V segment lost 5 bases, leaving 12 bases of the junction unmatched. The germline gives CDR1 SQVTM, CDR2 ANQGSEA. The CDR3 is 13 amino acids. For the CDR3, the DNA is TGCAGCGTTAAGCGGACAGGGAGTTTGGGAGCTTTCTTT. Translation: CSVKRTGSLGAFF.

The chain combines TRBV7-3 with TRBJ2-1; 12 nucleotides match TRBD2. This CDR3 is built from 17 residues. The germline V gene encodes CDR1 SGHTA and CDR2 FQGTGA. J lost 4 bases, V lost 4 bases, and 8 bases had no gene match. The CDR3 DNA follows: TGTGCCAGCAGCTCGACTAGCGGGGGCCCCTCTTACAATGAGCAGTTCTTC. It specifies CASSSTSGGPSYNEQFF.

This clone has more than one count but fewer than ten. The rearrangement uses TRBV2 and TRBJ2-6, with no clear D. V dropped 4 bases and J dropped 1 base, with 8 bases sitting between them. The CDR3 totals 15 residues. CDR1 is SNHLY, CDR2 FYNNEI, per germline. The CDR3 loop is CASSGWLSGANVLTF. In DNA, the CDR3 is TGTGCCAGCAGTGGGTGGTTATCTGGGGCCAACGTCCTGACTTTC.